The clone carrying this T cell receptor (beta chain) has ten or more counts. The antigen is unknown. The sample is drawn from a study of blood T cells in healthy people across ages. General study results and limits: The long-lived group displayed more naive CD4+ cells, plus higher diversity, than the aged donors did. Measured against age, TCR beta diversity per million T cells decreased in a roughly linear manner.

Trimming pared 0 bases from V and 5 bases from J, leaving 11 bases between. The CDR3 totals 14 residues. Germline V CDR1 and CDR2: SGHRS, YFSETQ. It was with a sample-barcoded 5' primer and a J-beta primer mix that a second PCR of about 7 to 12 cycles was run. One entry per CDR3 protein results from TCRdb running MiXCR on the 5' RACE reads. Of around 1,000,000 distinct CDR3 sequences listed, roughly a quarter are singletons. The sample was also reused in another study, on T cells of mothers and their children.

The source of this sequence is a girl under 10 years old in good health. The chain is built from TRBV5-1 and TRBJ2-5, with D perhaps matching TRBD2 (6 bases). The sequenced material came from blood. Here the CDR3 reads CASSLAGGEETQYF. The CDR3, as DNA: TGCGCCAGCAGCTTGGCCGGAGGGGAGGAGACCCAGTACTTC.